This T cell receptor (beta chain) appears in the sequencing data of a study of T cells after posttransplantation cyclophosphamide. Clones were sequenced by immunoSEQ multiplex PCR, and TCRdb holds only the in-frame ones, with some missing. Listed for the sample are over 20,000 clones, none seen a single time. V dropped 6 bases and J dropped 3 bases, with 17 bases sitting between them. The CDR3 is 14 residues long. Germline CDR1 is SQVTM and CDR2 is ANQGSEA. The sample holds many counts of this clone. Antigen: not known. Study results and limitations: Recipient CMV seropositivity and CMV reactivation strongly tracked TRB clonality. TRB overlap between skin or GI tissue T cells and blood was limited. Later blood repertoires were often dominated by clones from the donor CD8+ memory compartment.

The TCR was taken from a man in his fifties in good health, CMV-negative, and a related stem cell transplant donor. The sample comprised PBMCs. The chain has TRBV29-1 and TRBJ1-2; D possibly corresponds to TRBD1 (5 bases). CDR3 sequence: CSVAPRGEDYGYTF. The CDR3 region has the DNA TGCAGCGTCGCCCCCCGGGGGGAAGACTATGGCTACACCTTC.